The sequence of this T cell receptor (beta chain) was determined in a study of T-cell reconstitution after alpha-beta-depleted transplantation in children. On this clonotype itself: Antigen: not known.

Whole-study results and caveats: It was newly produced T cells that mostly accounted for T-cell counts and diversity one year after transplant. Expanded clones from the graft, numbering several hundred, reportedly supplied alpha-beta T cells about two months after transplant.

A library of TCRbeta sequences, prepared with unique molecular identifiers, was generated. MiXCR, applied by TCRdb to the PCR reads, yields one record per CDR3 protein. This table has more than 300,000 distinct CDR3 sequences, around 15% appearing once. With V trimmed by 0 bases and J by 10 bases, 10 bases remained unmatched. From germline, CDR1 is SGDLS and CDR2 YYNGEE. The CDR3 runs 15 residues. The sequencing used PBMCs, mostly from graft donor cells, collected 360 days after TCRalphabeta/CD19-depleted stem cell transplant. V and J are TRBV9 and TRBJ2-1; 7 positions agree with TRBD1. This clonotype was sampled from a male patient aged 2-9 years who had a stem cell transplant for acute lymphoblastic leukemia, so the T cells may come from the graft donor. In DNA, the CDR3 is TGTGCCAGCAGCGTAGGGGGGACAGCTTGGCCCGAGCAGTTCTTC. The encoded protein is CASSVGGTAWPEQFF.